Below, 18 T cell receptor beta chains from the same sample are listed, as sequenced in a study of cytomegalovirus exposure and HLA in healthy donors. The PCR contained 60 Vbeta and 13 Jbeta primers. TCRdb's table, derived via immunoSEQ multiplex PCR, lists solely in-frame clones and lacks some. The data contain a few hundred thousand clones, roughly 80% of them seen just once; the ten biggest clones take up around 15%. Sequenced material: PBMCs. The origin of the receptors is a man between 40 and 49 years old in good health and CMV-seronegative.

The CDR3 sequence: CASSLVMGRAGSTEAFF. For the CDR3, the DNA is TGTGCCAGCAGTTTAGTAATGGGCAGGGCAGGGTCCACTGAAGCTTTCTTT. This sequence joins TRBV27 and TRBJ1-1; a weak D match, TRBD1 (5 bases). Between the trimmed V and J ends, which lost 2 bases and 4 bases, there was a span of 20 bases. Looked up from germline, CDR1 is MNHEY and CDR2 is SMNVEV (reference sequence). This CDR3 has 17 amino acids.

This sequence joins TRBV5-4 and TRBJ2-1; 9 nucleotides line up with TRBD2. Germline CDR1 and CDR2: SGHNT and YYREEE (reference sequence). V lost 4 bases and J lost 4; bases outside the gene matches: 6. The CDR3 loop spans 15 amino acids. CDR3 amino acids: CASSLRAGGYNEQFF. CDR3 sequence (DNA): TGTGCCAGCAGCCTGAGGGCGGGGGGGTACAATGAGCAGTTCTTC.

This clone was detected only once. The J gene is TRBJ2-2, the V gene TRBV4-3; TRBD2 aligns across 11 bases. V dropped 0 bases and J dropped 0; count of bases not matched to a gene: 12. In germline, CDR1 is LGHNA, CDR2 YSLEER. CDR3 length equals 21 residues. CDR3 sequence reads: CASSQEWLAGGHPPNTGELFF. The CDR3, as DNA: TGCGCCAGCAGCCAAGAATGGCTAGCGGGGGGACACCCTCCGAACACCGGGGAGCTGTTTTTT.

The chain joins TRBV6-9 to TRBJ2-1, with 9 bases matching TRBD1. There are 14 residues in the CDR3. CDR1 MNHGY and CDR2 SVAAGI come from the germline V gene. Germline trimming cut 7 bases from V and 5 bases from J; bases unmatched to any gene: 6. The CDR3 spells CASTRTGDDNEQFF. CDR3 DNA: TGTGCCAGCACCCGGACAGGGGATGACAATGAGCAGTTCTTC.

The V and J genes are TRBV6-5 and TRBJ2-5; D possibly corresponds to TRBD1 (6 bases). The CDR3 is 13 amino acids. Germline values: CDR1 MNHEY, CDR2 SVGAGI. Trimming shortened V by 5 bases and J by 1 base, and 8 bases separated the two germline ends. The CDR3 DNA is TGTGCCAGCAGTCGGACAGTCCAAGAGACCCAGTACTTC. Protein sequence: CASSRTVQETQYF.

J is TRBJ2-3 and V is TRBV4-2, with D possibly matching TRBD2 (5 bases). Germline lookup yields CDR1 LGHNA and CDR2 YNFKEQ. The length of the CDR3 is 15 residues. V shed 4 bases and J shed 4 bases, with 15 bases lying between them. Here the CDR3 DNA reads TGTGCCAGCAGCCCCAGCGGAGCGAGCCCAGATACGCAGTATTTT. Protein product: CASSPSGASPDTQYF.

The chain links TRBV4-3 to TRBJ2-1; 7 bases fit TRBD2. Germline V lookup: CDR1 LGHNA, CDR2 YSLEER. V shed 0 bases, J shed 0 bases, and the junction held 5 bases outside the gene matches. CDR3 length: 17 amino acids. The CDR3: CASSQDRLAVSYNEQFF. The CDR3 DNA sequence: TGCGCCAGCAGCCAAGATAGACTAGCTGTCTCCTACAATGAGCAGTTCTTC.

This clone was seen only a few times. The V call is TRBV6-1, the J call TRBJ1-1; a possible D gene is TRBD1 (6 bases). CDR3 length: 14 amino acids. V was trimmed by 0 bases and J by 8 bases, leaving 13 bases between them. Per germline, CDR1 MNHNS and CDR2 SASEGT. As DNA, the CDR3 is TGTGCCAGCAGTGAAGCGCGGGGGGCCCGGGAAGCTTTCTTT. Protein: CASSEARGAREAFF.

CDR3 nucleotides: TGTGCCAGCAGCTTTTCATCCTCAGGGATTGTTCCCTACAATGAGCAGTTCTTC. It encodes CASSFSSSGIVPYNEQFF. The chain combines TRBV5-8 with TRBJ2-1, with a possible D match to TRBD1 (5 bases). This CDR3 contains 18 residues. V was clipped by 2 bases and J by 2 bases, with 20 bases between them. Per the germline V gene, CDR1 is SGHTS and CDR2 is YDEGEE.

The table lists this clone with a count of one. The rearrangement joins TRBV4-2 to TRBJ1-1; D uncertain. This CDR3 has 14 amino acids. Per the germline V gene, CDR1 is LGHNA and CDR2 is YNFKEQ. Trimming took off 2 bases at V and 3 bases at J, with 10 bases between the two ends. CDR3 DNA: TGTGCCAGCAGCCAAAAGGGAGGAGACACTGAAGCTTTCTTT. Translation gives CASSQKGGDTEAFF.

The V call is TRBV27, the J call TRBJ1-4; possible D gene TRBD1, 5 bases. CDR1 is MNHEY, CDR2 SMNVEV, per germline (reference sequence). The CDR3 runs 15 residues. Trimming took off 6 bases at V and 3 bases at J, with 14 bases between the two ends. The CDR3 nucleotides read TGTGCCAGCAGGCCGGGACTTCGGCCTAATGAAAAACTGTTTTTT. Its protein is CASRPGLRPNEKLFF.

The chain links TRBV6-5 to TRBJ1-1, with no clear D. This CDR3 has 11 amino acids. CDR1 is MNHEY and CDR2 is SVGAGI in the germline V gene. V lost 7 bases and J lost 8, with 11 bases in between. The CDR3 loop is CASIGVTEAFF. CDR3 bases: TGTGCCAGCATCGGGGTGACCGAAGCTTTCTTT.

This chain uses TRBV5-6 with TRBJ2-1; 7 bases are shared with TRBD1. Germline values: CDR1 SGHDT, CDR2 YYEEEE. Germline trimming cut 3 bases from V and 1 base from J; bases unmatched to any gene: 4. The CDR3 extends over 15 amino acids. The CDR3 DNA sequence: TGTGCCAGCAGCTGGGGACAGCCGTCCTACAATGAGCAGTTCTTC. This sequence encodes CASSWGQPSYNEQFF.

The chain carries TRBV19 and TRBJ1-2; 11 bases agree with TRBD1. CDR1 is LNHDA, CDR2 SQIVND, per germline (reference sequence). V lost 6 bases to trimming and J lost 6 bases; unmatched junction nucleotides: 6. The CDR3 has 14 amino acids. The CDR3 DNA reads as TGTGCCAGTAGCCGGGACAGGGGGTTCGATGGCTACACCTTC. This codes for CASSRDRGFDGYTF.

V gene TRBV10-2 combines with J gene TRBJ2-1, with D possibly matching TRBD2 (5 bases). The V and J ends lost 8 bases and 8 bases respectively, with 19 bases between them. Per the germline V gene, CDR1 is WSHSY and CDR2 is SAAADI. This CDR3 contains 14 residues. CDR3 region: CASGPGSGGHEQFF. The CDR3 nucleotides are TGCGCCAGCGGACCCGGCTCAGGAGGCCATGAGCAGTTCTTC.

V is TRBV5-1 and J is TRBJ2-1; 15 positions match TRBD2. Germline CDR1 reads SGHRS; CDR2 reads YFSETQ. CDR3 size: 16 residues. With V trimmed by 7 bases and J by 7 bases, 9 bases remained unmatched. The CDR3 spells CASLPGLAGGPNEQFF. For the CDR3, the DNA is TGCGCCAGCCTTCCCGGACTAGCGGGGGGGCCTAATGAGCAGTTCTTC.

The chain recombines TRBV5-4 with TRBJ2-7; D remains unclear. Germline V CDR1 and CDR2: SGHNT, YYREEE (reference sequence). V was pared by 0 bases and J by 0 bases, with 13 bases between. The CDR3 is 16 amino acids. The DNA of the CDR3 is TGTGCCAGCAGCTTGGGGCAGGCTTTCAGCTCCTACGAGCAGTACTTC. Amino acids: CASSLGQAFSSYEQYF.

Note on this clone: The junction departs from germline at one end; a sequencing error may be responsible. This chain links TRBV7-9 with TRBJ1-1; D not certain. The germline gives CDR1 SEHNR, CDR2 FQNEAQ (reference sequence). CDR3 length: 15 amino acids. The CDR3 region is CASSSRGGMNTEAFF. CDR3 in DNA: TGTGCCAGTAGCTCCCGGGGAGGAATGAACACTGAAGCTTTCTTT. The full variable domain, with the rest looked up from reference TRBV7-9 and TRBJ1-1, is DTGVSQNPRHKITKRGQNVTFRCDPISEHNRLYWYRQTLGQGPEFLTYFQNEAQLEKSRLLSDRFSAERPKGSFSTLEIQRTEQGDSAMYLCASSSRGGMNTEAFFGQGTRLTVV.